This record covers a single TCR beta chain. There are many counts of this clonotype. The antigen it recognizes is unknown. Per-base quality was not reported, and no clone a single base away is much larger than it. The data belong to a study of early T cells in non-severe SARS-CoV-2 infection (dated by TCRdb to about 2021). Study-level background: Because TCR sequencing was done on bulk RNA from unsorted whole blood, the alpha and beta chains could not be paired.

Set within a cohort of healthcare workers in London, UK, this nested case-control study involved weekly PCR testing of nasopharyngeal swabs along with blood sampling. Healthcare workers were enrolled in the week of the UK lockdown, from 23 to 31 March 2020, and were followed every week for up to roughly 15 weeks. What the work shows at the level of the full study, not this receptor alone: Matching against VDJdb was skewed toward anti-spike CD8 responses, likely underestimated virus-specific expansions, and missed private and CD4 specificities.

The protocol used for the library was 5' RACE. The sequencer listed for this sample is NextSeq 500. The TCR library protocol attached unique molecular identifiers to individual cDNA molecules to correct for sequencing error and PCR bias. Both TCR alpha and beta chains were sequenced, and tight co-correlation was observed between alpha and beta sequence abundances in each sample. Per the authors' processing: Decombinator V4 was used to annotate TCR sequences for V gene, J gene and CDR3. Expanded TCRs were defined as changing significantly between any two time points under a Poisson model with p below 0.0001. TCR abundances were normalised to the total number of TCRs sequenced per sample and expressed as counts per million. MAIT TCRs were defined by TRAV1-2 paired with TRAJ12, TRAJ20 or TRAJ33, and iNKT TCRs by TRAV10 paired with TRAJ18. A search of VDJdb, accessed on 1 November 2021, was run for TCRs annotated to CMV, EBV and SARS-CoV-2, with TCRs annotated for multiple antigens excluded. TCRdb reran the public reads through fastp at Q25 and MiXCR, keeping productive beta chains. Rows with one shared CDR3 protein collapse into an entry with the most common genes and DNA. TCRdb, rather than the study authors, made the V and J calls. The sample table holds around 57,000 distinct CDR3 sequences, of which roughly 10% were seen once. The ten largest clones add up to approximately 1.7% of the sample.

Trimming leaves V shorter by 6 bases and J shorter by 2 bases, with the junction holding 6 bases beyond the gene matches. The CDR3 starts with the cysteine, ends with the phenylalanine, and has 15 residues. Only the CDR3 DNA stays, 45 bases, in frame from base 1. The germline V gene (reference sequence) provides CDR1 DFQATT and CDR2 SNEGSKA. The sequence was collected from an adult who was a healthcare worker with PCR-confirmed SARS-CoV-2 infection or an uninfected control (not recorded which). Specimen: whole blood. The chain joins TRBV20-1 to TRBJ2-2; 10 central bases correspond to TRBD1. The DNA reads TGCAGTGCGTGGACAGGGGGGGTAAACACCGGGGAGCTGTTTTTT. It is translated as CSAWTGGVNTGELFF.